This T cell receptor beta chain originates from a study of blood T cell repertoires in COVID-19. V was clipped by 4 bases and J by 2 bases, with 9 bases between them. Looked up from germline, CDR1 is LGHDT and CDR2 is YNNKEL (reference sequence). The CDR3 runs 13 residues. Here immunoSEQ multiplex PCR was the method, and the copy in TCRdb shows in-frame clones only, minus some. This table has about 170,000 clones, around nine tenths appearing once. The TCR was taken from a man younger than 35 with active or convalescent COVID-19. What was sequenced was peripheral blood. The J gene is TRBJ2-7, the V gene TRBV3-1 (or the pseudogene TRBV3-2); TRBD2 might be the D (5 bases). The CDR3 bases are TGTGCCAGCAGCCCAACCGGGACCTACGAGCAGTACGTC. It is translated as CASSPTGTYEQYV.